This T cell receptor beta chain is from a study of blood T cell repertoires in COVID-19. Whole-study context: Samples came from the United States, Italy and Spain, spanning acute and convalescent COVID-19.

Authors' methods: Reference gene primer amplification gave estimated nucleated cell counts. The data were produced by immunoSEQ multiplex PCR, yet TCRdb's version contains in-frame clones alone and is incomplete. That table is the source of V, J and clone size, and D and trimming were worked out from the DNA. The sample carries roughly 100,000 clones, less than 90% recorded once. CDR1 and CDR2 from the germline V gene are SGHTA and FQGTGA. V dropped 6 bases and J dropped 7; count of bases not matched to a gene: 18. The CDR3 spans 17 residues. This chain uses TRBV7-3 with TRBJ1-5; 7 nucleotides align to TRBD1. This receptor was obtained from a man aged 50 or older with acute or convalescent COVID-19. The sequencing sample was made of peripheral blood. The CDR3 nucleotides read TGTGCCAGCAGGAATAGGGGGCTCACAGTGGGATGGCAGCCCCAGCATTTT. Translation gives CASRNRGLTVGWQPQHF.